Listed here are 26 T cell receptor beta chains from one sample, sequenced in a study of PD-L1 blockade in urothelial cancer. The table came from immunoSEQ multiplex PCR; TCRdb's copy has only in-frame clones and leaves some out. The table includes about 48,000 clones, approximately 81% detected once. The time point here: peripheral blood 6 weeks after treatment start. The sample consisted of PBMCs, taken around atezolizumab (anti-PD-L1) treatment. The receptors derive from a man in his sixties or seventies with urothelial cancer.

The CDR3 sequence is CASSPPPSGRMRGETQYF. CDR3 sequence (DNA): TGTGCCAGCAGCCCCCCCCCAAGCGGGAGAATGAGGGGAGAGACCCAGTACTTC. The rearrangement links TRBV28 to TRBJ2-5; 8 nucleotides line up with TRBD2. V lost 6 bases and J lost 4; bases outside the gene matches: 19. The V gene's germline CDR1 is MDHEN and CDR2 SYDVKM. CDR3 length equals 18 residues.

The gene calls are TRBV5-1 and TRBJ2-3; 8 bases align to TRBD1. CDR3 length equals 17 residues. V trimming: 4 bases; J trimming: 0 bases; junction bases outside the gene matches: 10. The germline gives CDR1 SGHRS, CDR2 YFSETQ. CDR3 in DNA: TGCGCCAGCAGCCTACGGACAGGGCCAACTAGCACAGATACGCAGTATTTT. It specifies CASSLRTGPTSTDTQYF.

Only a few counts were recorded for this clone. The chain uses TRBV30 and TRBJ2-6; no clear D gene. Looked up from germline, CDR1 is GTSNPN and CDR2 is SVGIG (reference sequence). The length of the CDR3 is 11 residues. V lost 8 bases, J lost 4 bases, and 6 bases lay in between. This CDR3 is CAQAGANVLTF. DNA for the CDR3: TGTGCCCAAGCGGGGGCCAACGTCCTGACTTTC.

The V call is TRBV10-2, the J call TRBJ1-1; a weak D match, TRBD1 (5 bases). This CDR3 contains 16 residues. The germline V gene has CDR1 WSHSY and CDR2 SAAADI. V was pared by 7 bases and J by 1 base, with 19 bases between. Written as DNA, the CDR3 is TGCGCCAGCAAGCTGACCCGCGACAGTGCGAACACTGAAGCTTTCTTT. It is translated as CASKLTRDSANTEAFF.

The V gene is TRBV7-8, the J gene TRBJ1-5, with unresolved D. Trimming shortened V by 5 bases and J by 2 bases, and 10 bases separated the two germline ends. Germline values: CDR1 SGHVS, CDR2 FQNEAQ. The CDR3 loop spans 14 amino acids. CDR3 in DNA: TGTGCCAGCAGCGCGCGATACGGCAATCAGCCCCAGCATTTT. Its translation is CASSARYGNQPQHF.

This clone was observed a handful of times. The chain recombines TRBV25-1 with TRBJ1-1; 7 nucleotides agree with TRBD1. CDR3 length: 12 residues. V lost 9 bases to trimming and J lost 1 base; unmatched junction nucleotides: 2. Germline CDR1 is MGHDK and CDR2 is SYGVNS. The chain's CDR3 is CARSGGNTEAFF. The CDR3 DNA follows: TGTGCCAGGTCAGGGGGGAACACTGAAGCTTTCTTT.

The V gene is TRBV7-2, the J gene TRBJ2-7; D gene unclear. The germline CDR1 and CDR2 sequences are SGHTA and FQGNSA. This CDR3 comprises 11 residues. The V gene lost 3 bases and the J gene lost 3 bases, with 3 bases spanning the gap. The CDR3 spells CASSFYYEQYF. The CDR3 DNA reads TGTGCCAGCAGCTTTTACTACGAGCAGTACTTC.

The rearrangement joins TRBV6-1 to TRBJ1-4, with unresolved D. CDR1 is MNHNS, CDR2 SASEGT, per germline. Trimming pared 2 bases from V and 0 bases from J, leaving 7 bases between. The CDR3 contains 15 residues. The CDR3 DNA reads TGTGCCAGCAGTGAATGGGAGGCAACTAATGAAAAACTGTTTTTT. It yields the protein CASSEWEATNEKLFF.

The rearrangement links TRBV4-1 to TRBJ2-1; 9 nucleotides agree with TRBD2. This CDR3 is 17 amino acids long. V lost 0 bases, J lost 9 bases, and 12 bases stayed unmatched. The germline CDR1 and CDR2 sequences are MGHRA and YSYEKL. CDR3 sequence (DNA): TGCGCCAGCAGCCAAGAAGGCGGGAGGGCCCTCGGAAGTGAGCAGTTCTTC. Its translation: CASSQEGGRALGSEQFF.

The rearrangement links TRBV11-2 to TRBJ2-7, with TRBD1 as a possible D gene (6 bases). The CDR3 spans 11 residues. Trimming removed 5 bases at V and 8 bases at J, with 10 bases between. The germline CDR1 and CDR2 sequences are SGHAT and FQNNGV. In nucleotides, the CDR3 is TGTGCCAGCAGCCTTGGACAGCAGCAGTACTTC. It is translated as CASSLGQQQYF.

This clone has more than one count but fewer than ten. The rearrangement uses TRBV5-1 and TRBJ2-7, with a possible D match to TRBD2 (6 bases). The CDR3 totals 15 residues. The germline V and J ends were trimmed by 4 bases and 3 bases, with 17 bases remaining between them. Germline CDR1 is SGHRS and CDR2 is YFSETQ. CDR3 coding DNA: TGCGCCAGCAGCAGCGGGCCCCAAGGGAGCTACGAGCAGTACTTC. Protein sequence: CASSSGPQGSYEQYF. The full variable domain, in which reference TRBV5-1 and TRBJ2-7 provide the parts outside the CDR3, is KAGVTQTPRYLIKTRGQQVTLSCSPISGHRSVSWYQQTPGQGLQFLFEYFSETQRNKGNFPGRFSGRQFSNSRSEMNVSTLELGDSALYLCASSSGPQGSYEQYFGPGTRLTVT.

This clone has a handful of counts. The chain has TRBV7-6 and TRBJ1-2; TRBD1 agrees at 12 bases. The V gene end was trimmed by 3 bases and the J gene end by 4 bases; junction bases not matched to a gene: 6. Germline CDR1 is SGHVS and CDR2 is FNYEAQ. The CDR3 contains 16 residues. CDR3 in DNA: TGTGCCAGCAGCTTGGGGACAGGGGGCTCTTCCTATGGCTACACCTTC. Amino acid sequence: CASSLGTGGSSYGYTF.

The CDR3 DNA is TGCGCCAGCAACCACCCCGGGACAGGGGACGCTTTCTTT. Translating gives CASNHPGTGDAFF. The J gene is TRBJ1-1, the V gene TRBV5-1; 10 bases map to TRBD1. CDR1 and CDR2 (germline): SGHRS, YFSETQ. This CDR3 has 13 residues. The J segment lost 11 bases and the V segment lost 6 bases, leaving 10 bases of the junction unmatched. Drawing the rest from reference TRBV5-1 and TRBJ1-1, the complete variable domain is KAGVTQTPRYLIKTRGQQVTLSCSPISGHRSVSWYQQTPGQGLQFLFEYFSETQRNKGNFPGRFSGRQFSNSRSEMNVSTLELGDSALYLCASNHPGTGDAFFGQGTRLTVV.

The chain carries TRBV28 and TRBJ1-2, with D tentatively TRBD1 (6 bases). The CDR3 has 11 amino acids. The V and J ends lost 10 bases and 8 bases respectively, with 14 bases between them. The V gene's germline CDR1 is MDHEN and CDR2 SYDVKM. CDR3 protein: CAILTGKGYTF. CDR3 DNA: TGTGCCATCCTTACAGGGAAAGGCTACACCTTC.

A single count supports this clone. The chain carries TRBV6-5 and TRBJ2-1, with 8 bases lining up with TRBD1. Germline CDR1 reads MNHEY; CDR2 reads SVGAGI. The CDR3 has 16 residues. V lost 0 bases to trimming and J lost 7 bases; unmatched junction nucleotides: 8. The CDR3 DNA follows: TGTGCCAGCAGTTACTCGAAGACAGGGGTGTGGAATGAGCAGTTCTTC. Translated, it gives CASSYSKTGVWNEQFF.

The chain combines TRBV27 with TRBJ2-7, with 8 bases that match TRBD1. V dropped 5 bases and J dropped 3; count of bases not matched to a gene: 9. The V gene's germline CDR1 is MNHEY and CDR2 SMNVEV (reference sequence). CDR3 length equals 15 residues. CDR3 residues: CASSAPRQGYYEQYF. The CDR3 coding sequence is TGTGCCAGCAGTGCCCCCCGACAGGGGTACTACGAGCAGTACTTC.

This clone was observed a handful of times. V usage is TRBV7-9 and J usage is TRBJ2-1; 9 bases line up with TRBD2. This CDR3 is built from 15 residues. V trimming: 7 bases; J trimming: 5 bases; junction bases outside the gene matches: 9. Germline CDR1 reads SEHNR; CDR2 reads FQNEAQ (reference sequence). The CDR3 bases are TGTGCCAGCAAGGTTAGCGGGAGCAACGACAATGAGCAGTTCTTC. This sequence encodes CASKVSGSNDNEQFF. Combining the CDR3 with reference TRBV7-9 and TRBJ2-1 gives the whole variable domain DTGVSQNPRHKITKRGQNVTFRCDPISEHNRLYWYRQTLGQGPEFLTYFQNEAQLEKSRLLSDRFSAERPKGSFSTLEIQRTEQGDSAMYLCASKVSGSNDNEQFFGPGTRLTVL.

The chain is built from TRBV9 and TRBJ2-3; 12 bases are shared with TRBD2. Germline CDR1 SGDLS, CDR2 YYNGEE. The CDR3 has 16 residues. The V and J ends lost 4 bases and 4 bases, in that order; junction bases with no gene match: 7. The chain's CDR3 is CASSPWTSGMSDTQYF. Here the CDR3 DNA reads TGTGCCAGCAGCCCCTGGACTAGCGGGATGTCAGATACGCAGTATTTT.

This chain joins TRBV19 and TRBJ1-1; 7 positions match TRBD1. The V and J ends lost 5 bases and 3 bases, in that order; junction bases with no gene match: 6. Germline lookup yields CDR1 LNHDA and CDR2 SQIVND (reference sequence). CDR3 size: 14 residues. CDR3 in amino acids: CASSFRDSDTEAFF. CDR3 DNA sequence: TGTGCCAGTAGTTTCCGGGACAGCGACACTGAAGCTTTCTTT.

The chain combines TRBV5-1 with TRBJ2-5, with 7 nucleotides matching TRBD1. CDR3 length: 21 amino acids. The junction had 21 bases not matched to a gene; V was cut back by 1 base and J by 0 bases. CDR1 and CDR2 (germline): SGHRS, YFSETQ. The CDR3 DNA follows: TGCGCCAGCAGCTTGACGTCTTACAGGGGAAGTTTTCTCGGCGACCAAGAGACCCAGTACTTC. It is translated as CASSLTSYRGSFLGDQETQYF. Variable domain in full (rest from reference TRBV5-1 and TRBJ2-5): KAGVTQTPRYLIKTRGQQVTLSCSPISGHRSVSWYQQTPGQGLQFLFEYFSETQRNKGNFPGRFSGRQFSNSRSEMNVSTLELGDSALYLCASSLTSYRGSFLGDQETQYFGPGTRLLVL.

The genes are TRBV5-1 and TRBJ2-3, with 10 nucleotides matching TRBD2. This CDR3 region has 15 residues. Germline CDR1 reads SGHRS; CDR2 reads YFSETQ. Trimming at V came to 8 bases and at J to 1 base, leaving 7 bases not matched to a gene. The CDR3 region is CASAIGTSGTDTQYF. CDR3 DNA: TGCGCCAGTGCCATTGGGACTAGCGGCACAGATACGCAGTATTTT.

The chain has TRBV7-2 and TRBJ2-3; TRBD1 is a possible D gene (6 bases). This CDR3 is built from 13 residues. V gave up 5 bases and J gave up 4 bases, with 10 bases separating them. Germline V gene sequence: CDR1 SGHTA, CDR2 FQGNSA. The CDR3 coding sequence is TGTGCCAGCAGCAAACAGGGTTCAGATACGCAGTATTTT. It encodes CASSKQGSDTQYF.

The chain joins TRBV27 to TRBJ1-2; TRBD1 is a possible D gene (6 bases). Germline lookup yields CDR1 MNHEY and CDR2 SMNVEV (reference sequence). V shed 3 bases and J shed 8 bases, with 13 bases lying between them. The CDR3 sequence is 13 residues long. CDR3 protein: CASSLVQGHGYTF. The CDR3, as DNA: TGTGCCAGCAGTTTGGTACAGGGCCACGGCTACACCTTC.

CDR3 amino acids: CASSLGDRGFNEQYF. CDR3 nucleotide sequence: TGTGCCAGCAGCTTAGGAGACAGGGGGTTCAACGAGCAGTACTTC. The chain joins TRBV27 to TRBJ2-7; 9 bases align to TRBD1. The CDR3 length is 15 residues. Germline loops: CDR1 MNHEY, CDR2 SMNVEV (reference sequence). Trimming removed 6 bases from V and 5 bases from J; junction bases left unmatched: 11.

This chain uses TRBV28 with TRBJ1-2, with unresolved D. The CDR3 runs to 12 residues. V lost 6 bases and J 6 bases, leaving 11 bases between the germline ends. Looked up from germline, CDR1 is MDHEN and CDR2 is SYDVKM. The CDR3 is CASSPPRHGYTF. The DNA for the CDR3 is TGTGCCAGCAGCCCGCCCAGGCATGGCTACACCTTC.

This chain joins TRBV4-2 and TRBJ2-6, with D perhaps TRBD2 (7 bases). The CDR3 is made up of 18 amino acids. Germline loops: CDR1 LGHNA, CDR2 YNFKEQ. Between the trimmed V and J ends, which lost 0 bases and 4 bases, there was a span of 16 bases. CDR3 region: CASSQDPGGRDGANVLTF. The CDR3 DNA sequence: TGTGCCAGCAGCCAAGATCCGGGGGGCAGGGACGGGGCCAACGTCCTGACTTTC.